The 12 T cell receptor beta chains listed next were all sequenced from one sample in a study of beta chain features in type 1 diabetes. What was sequenced were expressed TCRB transcripts, since all of the isolated RNA had been reverse transcribed. TCRdb's table, derived via immunoSEQ multiplex PCR, lists solely in-frame clones and lacks some. The data contain roughly 610,000 clones, roughly a sixth of them singletons. The sequenced sample was naive CD4+ T cells from blood. These receptors were obtained from a young man in good health.

This clone appeared a few times. The chain joins TRBV29-1 to TRBJ2-7; TRBD1 matches at 8 bases. Germline assignment: CDR1 SQVTM and CDR2 ANQGSEA. The V segment lost 7 bases and the J segment 3 bases; nucleotides outside the gene matches: 17. The CDR3 length is 16 residues. This CDR3 reads CSDRDRSTLSYYEQYF. CDR3 in DNA: TGCAGCGACCGGGACAGGAGTACTCTATCGTACTACGAGCAGTACTTC.

The V gene is TRBV2, the J gene TRBJ2-2, with a weak D call TRBD1 (5 bases). The germline gives CDR1 SNHLY, CDR2 FYNNEI. Trimming took 10 bases from V and 3 from J, leaving 15 bases between them. The CDR3 spans 14 residues. The CDR3 nucleotides are TGTGCCACACAGCTGGCAGGGCACACCGGGGAGCTGTTTTTT. It encodes CATQLAGHTGELFF.

This clone was found a few times. The same CDR3 also results from other DNA sequences found in this sample. The chain has TRBV29-1 and TRBJ1-2; tentatively, D is TRBD1 (5 bases). V gave up 4 bases and J gave up 2 bases, with 5 bases separating them. The length of the CDR3 is 11 residues. From germline, CDR1 is SQVTM and CDR2 ANQGSEA. CDR3 coding DNA: TGCAGCGTTGGACAGAACTATGGCTACACCTTC. Translated, it gives CSVGQNYGYTF.

This rearrangement joins TRBV6-1 to TRBJ2-2; D uncertain. Trimming cost V 2 bases and J 10 bases, with 11 bases left between them. Germline CDR1 MNHNS, CDR2 SASEGT. The CDR3 has 13 residues. The CDR3 protein is CASSENIISELFF. CDR3 coding DNA: TGTGCCAGCAGTGAAAACATCATATCGGAGCTGTTTTTT.

This clone was seen only a few times. The chain has TRBV14 and TRBJ2-1; a weak D match, TRBD2 (5 bases). The CDR3 consists of 17 residues. Germline lookup yields CDR1 SGHDN and CDR2 FVKESK. Trimming took off 0 bases at V and 0 bases at J, with 12 bases between the two ends. This chain's CDR3 is CASSQEVGLSSYNEQFF. The CDR3 DNA reads TGTGCCAGCAGCCAAGAAGTAGGACTGAGCTCCTACAATGAGCAGTTCTTC.

The CDR3 nucleotides are TGTGCCAGCAGCAAAAGGGAAGTTCAAGAGACCCAGTACTTC. It yields the protein CASSKREVQETQYF. The rearrangement links TRBV21-1 to TRBJ2-5. TRBV21-1 is given as a pseudogene. The CDR3 covers 14 residues.

This clone came up a few times. The chain links TRBV11-3 to TRBJ2-1; 14 positions match TRBD2. CDR1 SGHNT and CDR2 YENEEA come from the germline V gene. The trim removed 3 bases at V and 7 bases at J, leaving 2 bases unmatched. The CDR3 runs to 15 residues. CDR3 bases: TGTGCCAGCAGCTTTGGACTAGCGGGGGGAAATGAGCAGTTCTTC. Its protein is CASSFGLAGGNEQFF.

This clone was counted once. The rearrangement uses TRBV19 and TRBJ1-1; D is possibly TRBD1 (5 bases). V was shortened by 7 bases and J by 2 bases, with 11 bases between the two germline ends. This CDR3 has 13 amino acids. Germline CDR1 reads LNHDA; CDR2 reads SQIVND (reference sequence). DNA for the CDR3: TGTGCCAGTACCCCACAGGTTAACACTGAAGCTTTCTTT. Amino acid sequence: CASTPQVNTEAFF.

V usage is TRBV6-5 and J usage is TRBJ1-1, with D maybe TRBD1 (5 bases). CDR3 size: 13 residues. Germline values: CDR1 MNHEY, CDR2 SVGAGI. V was cut by 7 bases and J by 2 bases, with 11 bases left in between. The CDR3 DNA sequence: TGTGCCAGCATTCAGAGGGGTAACACTGAAGCTTTCTTT. Translating gives CASIQRGNTEAFF.

This clone showed up just a few times. The chain couples TRBV30 to TRBJ2-7; perhaps D is TRBD1 or TRBD2 (5 bases each). Trimming shortened V by 5 bases and J by 4 bases, and 21 bases separated the two germline ends. This CDR3 region has 15 residues. Germline V gene sequence: CDR1 GTSNPN, CDR2 SVGIG (reference sequence). The CDR3 DNA is TGTGCCTGGCCTAAATGGGCTGAGGGGCGTTACGAGCAGTACTTC. It is translated as CAWPKWAEGRYEQYF.

The chain links TRBV18 to TRBJ1-2; D perhaps matches TRBD1 (6 bases). Germline CDR1 and CDR2: KGHSH and LQKENI. The CDR3 is 14 residues long. V was cut by 6 bases and J by 4 bases, with 15 bases left in between. CDR3 bases: TGTGCCAGCTCTCGGGAACAGGGATTCTATGGCTACACCTTC. Protein: CASSREQGFYGYTF.

This clone was detected only a few times. This CDR3 reads CASSSIRDRFSYEQYF. The CDR3 region has the DNA TGTGCCAGCAGCTCCATCCGGGACCGATTCTCCTACGAGCAGTACTTC. The rearrangement links TRBV7-9 to TRBJ2-7, with D possibly called TRBD1 or TRBD2 (5 bases each). The CDR3 has 16 amino acids. CDR1 and CDR2 (germline): SEHNR, FQNEAQ (reference sequence). The V end was cut by 4 bases, the J end by 0 bases, with 16 bases between.